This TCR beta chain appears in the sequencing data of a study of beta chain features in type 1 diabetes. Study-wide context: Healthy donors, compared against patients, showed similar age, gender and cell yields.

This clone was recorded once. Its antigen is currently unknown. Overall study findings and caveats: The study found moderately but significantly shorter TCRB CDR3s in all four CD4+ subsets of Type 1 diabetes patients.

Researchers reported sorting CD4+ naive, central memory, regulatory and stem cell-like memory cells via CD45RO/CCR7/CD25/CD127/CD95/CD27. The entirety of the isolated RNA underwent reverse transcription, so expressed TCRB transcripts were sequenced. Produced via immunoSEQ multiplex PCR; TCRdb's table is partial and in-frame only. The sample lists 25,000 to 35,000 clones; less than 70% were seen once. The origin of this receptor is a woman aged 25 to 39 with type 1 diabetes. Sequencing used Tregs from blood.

This CDR3 is CASSQGGGLAGYEQYF. The CDR3 DNA sequence: TGCGCCAGCAGCCAAGGAGGAGGGCTAGCGGGATACGAGCAGTACTTC. The chain couples TRBV4-1 to TRBJ2-7, with 9 bases fitting TRBD2. The V segment lost 1 base and the J segment 4 bases; nucleotides outside the gene matches: 8. In germline, CDR1 is MGHRA, CDR2 YSYEKL. This CDR3 contains 16 residues.